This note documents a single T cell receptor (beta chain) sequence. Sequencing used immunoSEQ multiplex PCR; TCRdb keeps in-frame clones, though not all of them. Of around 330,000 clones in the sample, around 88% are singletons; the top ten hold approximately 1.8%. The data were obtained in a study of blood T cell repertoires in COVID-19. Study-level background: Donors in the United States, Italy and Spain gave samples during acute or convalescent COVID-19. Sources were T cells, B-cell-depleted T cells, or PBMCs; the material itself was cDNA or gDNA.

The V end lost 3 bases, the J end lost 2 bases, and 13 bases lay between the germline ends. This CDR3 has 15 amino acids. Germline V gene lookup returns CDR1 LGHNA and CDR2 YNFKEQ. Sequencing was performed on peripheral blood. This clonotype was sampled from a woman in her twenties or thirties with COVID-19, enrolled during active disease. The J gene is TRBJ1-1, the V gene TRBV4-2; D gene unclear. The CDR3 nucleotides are TGTGCCAGCAGCCAGGCCCGCCGGGAAAACACTGAAGCTTTCTTT. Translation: CASSQARRENTEAFF.